One sample yielded the 17 T cell receptor beta chains listed below, sequenced in a study of blood T cell repertoires in COVID-19 (dated by TCRdb to between 2020 and 2021). Preparation of the library involved the immunoSEQ multiplex PCR assay. TCRdb obtained this table from immuneACCESS and retained in-frame rearrangements with V and J assigned. These tables miss some clones; where compared with another copy, unresolved V genes account for less than half of the shortfall, and the remainder is unexplained. This sample holds some 500,000 clones; about 89% were observed only once. Jointly, the top ten make up roughly 7.4% of the sample. The sequenced sample was peripheral blood. The receptors shown here come from a woman aged 45 to 65 with COVID-19, enrolled during active disease.

The chain joins TRBV6-6 to TRBJ1-4; TRBD1 matches at 11 bases. V gave up 6 bases and J gave up 8 bases; unmatched junction bases: 11. CDR1 and CDR2 from the germline V gene are MNHNY and SVGAGI (reference sequence). The CDR3 runs 16 residues. The DNA for the CDR3 is TGTGCCAGCAGCCCGGGACAGGGGGTAACATCGGAAAAACTGTTTTTT. Its protein is CASSPGQGVTSEKLFF.

The rearrangement links TRBV6-5 to TRBJ1-2, with D perhaps TRBD1 (5 bases). The ends were cut back, 2 bases at V and 7 bases at J, with 17 bases in the middle. Germline V gives CDR1 MNHEY, CDR2 SVGAGI. The CDR3 runs to 15 residues. CDR3 nucleotides: TGTGCCAGCAGTTACAGGGGTAGTAGGCAGGCTGGCTACACCTTC. Protein: CASSYRGSRQAGYTF.

The CDR3 DNA is TGTGCCAGCAGTGCCTGGACTAGCGGGGGGCACACAGATACGCAGTATTTT. It translates to CASSAWTSGGHTDTQYF. The chain carries TRBV6-1 and TRBJ2-3; 14 bases are a match to TRBD2. V shed 4 bases and J 2 bases; nucleotides not matched to a gene: 5. This CDR3 spans 17 amino acids. Germline V lookup: CDR1 MNHNS, CDR2 SASEGT.

This chain links TRBV2 with TRBJ2-7, with D uncertain. CDR1 and CDR2 (germline): SNHLY, FYNNEI. Trimming removed 7 bases from V and 4 bases from J, with 5 bases in between. There are 10 residues in the CDR3. CDR3 in amino acids: CASNSYEQYF. The CDR3 nucleotides are TGTGCCAGCAACTCATACGAGCAGTACTTC.

The V and J genes are TRBV30 and TRBJ1-1, with 8 bases that match TRBD1. Germline V lookup: CDR1 GTSNPN, CDR2 SVGIG (reference sequence). The J segment lost 3 bases and the V segment lost 4 bases, leaving 7 bases of the junction unmatched. This CDR3 contains 14 residues. The CDR3 sequence: CAWTPGQAYTEAFF. CDR3 coding DNA: TGTGCCTGGACACCGGGACAGGCCTACACTGAAGCTTTCTTT.

The CDR3 reads CASRGYNHEQFF. As DNA, the CDR3 is TGTGCCAGTAGGGGGTATAACCATGAGCAGTTCTTC. The chain is built from TRBV9 and TRBJ2-1, with TRBD1 as a possible D gene (6 bases). Germline CDR1 SGDLS, CDR2 YYNGEE. Trimming took 8 bases from V and 8 from J, leaving 14 bases between them. This CDR3 has 12 amino acids.

V usage is TRBV7-8 and J usage is TRBJ1-1; possible D gene TRBD1, 6 bases. The V gene lost 0 bases and the J gene lost 2 bases, with 7 bases spanning the gap. Germline loops: CDR1 SGHVS, CDR2 FQNEAQ. This CDR3 is 14 amino acids long. For the CDR3, the DNA is TGTGCCAGCAGCTTAGCGGGGGCAAACACTGAAGCTTTCTTT. Its protein product is CASSLAGANTEAFF. Full variable domain (rest looked up from reference TRBV7-8 and TRBJ1-1): GAGVSQSPRYKVAKRGQDVALRCDPISGHVSLFWYQQALGQGPEFLTYFQNEAQLDKSGLPSDRFFAERPEGSVSTLKIQRTQQEDSAVYLCASSLAGANTEAFFGQGTRLTVV.

V is TRBV19 and J is TRBJ2-5; 9 bases are shared with TRBD1. V lost 9 bases, J lost 6 bases, and 17 bases stayed unmatched. The CDR3 loop spans 16 amino acids. Germline assignment: CDR1 LNHDA and CDR2 SQIVND (reference sequence). In nucleotides, the CDR3 is TGTGCCAGCCAAGACCTCCGGGACAGGGCTAGGAAGACCCAGTACTTC. Its protein product is CASQDLRDRARKTQYF.

This clone was counted a single time. The gene calls are TRBV7-9 and TRBJ1-3; 8 nucleotides line up with TRBD1. The CDR3 loop spans 13 amino acids. The germline V gene has CDR1 SEHNR and CDR2 FQNEAQ (reference sequence). J lost 3 bases, V lost 8 bases, and 3 bases had no gene match. The CDR3 here is CASADRGGNTIYF. The CDR3 nucleotides are TGTGCCAGCGCTGACAGGGGTGGAAACACCATATATTTT.

This clone was seen only once. V gene TRBV2 combines with J gene TRBJ2-3, with 7 bases identical to TRBD2. V shed 3 bases and J 6 bases; nucleotides not matched to a gene: 9. The germline gives CDR1 SNHLY, CDR2 FYNNEI. CDR3 size: 15 residues. CDR3 sequence (DNA): TGTGCCAGCAGTGAGGGAGGGGAAAACGGGGATACGCAGTATTTT. Protein product: CASSEGGENGDTQYF.

The chain employs TRBV15 and TRBJ2-1; tentatively, D is TRBD1 (8 bases). The V end was cut by 0 bases, the J end by 5 bases, with 29 bases between. Germline V gives CDR1 LNHNV, CDR2 YYDKDF (reference sequence). The CDR3 sequence is 21 residues long. The CDR3: CATSRDFYPPQSQGGDNEQFF. The CDR3 DNA is TGTGCCACCAGCAGAGATTTCTATCCACCCCAATCACAGGGGGGGGACAATGAGCAGTTCTTC.

This chain connects TRBV5-1 to TRBJ2-7, with a possible D match to TRBD2 (5 bases). CDR1 is SGHRS and CDR2 is YFSETQ in the germline V gene. The V gene lost 1 base and the J gene lost 2 bases, with 13 bases spanning the gap. The CDR3 spans 15 residues. The CDR3 loop reads CASSLIEGSTYEQYF. In DNA form, the CDR3 reads TGCGCCAGCAGCTTGATCGAGGGATCGACCTACGAGCAGTACTTC.

V gene TRBV6-5 combines with J gene TRBJ1-5; D perhaps matches TRBD1 (5 bases). The germline V gene has CDR1 MNHEY and CDR2 SVGAGI. The CDR3 is 15 amino acids. Trimming took 6 bases from V and 0 from J, leaving 12 bases between them. In nucleotides, the CDR3 is TGTGCCAGCAGCTGGGGCCCGAATAGCAATCAGCCCCAGCATTTT. This gives the protein CASSWGPNSNQPQHF.

This chain connects TRBV30 to TRBJ2-5, with D possibly being TRBD2 (7 bases). Deletions cut 4 bases from V and 5 bases from J, with 17 bases between. Germline values: CDR1 GTSNPN, CDR2 SVGIG (reference sequence). CDR3 length: 14 residues. CDR3 bases: TGTGCCTGGACAACGGGGGGCCTGGGGGAGACCCAGTACTTC. This sequence encodes CAWTTGGLGETQYF. Using reference TRBV30 and TRBJ2-5 for the parts outside the CDR3, the full variable domain is SQTIHQWPATLVQPVGSPLSLECTVEGTSNPNLYWYRQAAGRGLQLLFYSVGIGQISSEVPQNLSASRPQDRQFILSSKKLLLSDSGFYLCAWTTGGLGETQYFGPGTRLLVL.

The chain employs TRBV11-2 and TRBJ2-3; a weak D match, TRBD2 (5 bases). V lost 3 bases, J lost 2 bases, and 12 bases lay in between. The CDR3 length is 15 residues. Germline assignment: CDR1 SGHAT and CDR2 FQNNGV. The CDR3, as DNA: TGTGCCAGCAGCTTCTATGAGGGATTCACAGATACGCAGTATTTT. It is translated as CASSFYEGFTDTQYF.

CDR3: CASSPTPGGPHGYTF. In DNA form, the CDR3 reads TGTGCCAGCAGCCCCACCCCAGGGGGCCCTCATGGCTACACCTTC. This sequence joins TRBV7-9 and TRBJ1-2, with 8 bases that match TRBD1. The CDR3 totals 15 residues. Germline V lookup: CDR1 SEHNR, CDR2 FQNEAQ (reference sequence). Unmatched junction bases numbered 11, after V lost 5 bases and J lost 6 bases.

The chain employs TRBV7-2 and TRBJ2-2; possible D gene TRBD2, 6 bases. Germline lookup yields CDR1 SGHTA and CDR2 FQGNSA. V lost 5 bases and J 1 base, leaving 14 bases between the germline ends. The CDR3 length is 16 residues. CDR3 amino acids: CASSLGWRVNTGELFF. The DNA for the CDR3 is TGTGCCAGCAGCCTAGGGTGGAGGGTGAACACCGGGGAGCTGTTTTTT.